This TCR beta chain came from a study of cytomegalovirus exposure and HLA in healthy donors. This CDR3 spans 15 amino acids. The germline V gene has CDR1 SGHVS and CDR2 FQNEAQ. The V end lost 5 bases, the J end lost 1 base, and 15 bases lay between the germline ends. Use of 60 Vbeta and 13 Jbeta primers characterized the PCR. Produced via immunoSEQ multiplex PCR; TCRdb's table is partial and in-frame only. The repertoire includes some 29,000 clones, around 40% of them detected once, and just under 2% sits in the top ten. The TCR originated in a woman aged 45 to 65 in good health and CMV-seronegative. V gene TRBV7-8 combines with J gene TRBJ2-7, with D possibly matching TRBD2 (6 bases). The sequenced material came from PBMCs. CDR3 DNA sequence: TGTGCCAGCAGCCCGCTCGCGGGGCCTTCCTACGAGCAGTACTTC. Its protein is CASSPLAGPSYEQYF.